These 11 T cell receptor beta chains originate from one sample sequenced in a study of shared clonotypes between healthy human individuals. Here immunoSEQ multiplex PCR was the method, and the copy in TCRdb shows in-frame clones only, minus some. The data hold about 2.4 million clones, with 93% observed a single time. The sequenced sample was naive CD4+ T cells from PBMCs. This sample's subset: CD45RA+ positively selected. Source of these receptors: a man younger than 35 in good health. Some clones in this sample may be carry-over from other donors' samples.

In its sample, this clone was seen once. The rearrangement joins TRBV7-9 to TRBJ1-4; 7 nucleotides agree with TRBD1. V dropped 1 base and J dropped 3; count of bases not matched to a gene: 11. The germline V gene has CDR1 SEHNR and CDR2 FQNEAQ (reference sequence). This CDR3 is 18 amino acids long. The CDR3 is CASSLGGHRGVSNEKLFF. Written as DNA, the CDR3 is TGTGCCAGCAGCTTAGGAGGCCACAGGGGCGTTTCTAATGAAAAACTGTTTTTT.

J is TRBJ2-1 and V is TRBV2; 11 bases line up with TRBD2. The CDR3 has 17 amino acids. V shed 7 bases and J 1 base; nucleotides not matched to a gene: 9. Germline loops: CDR1 SNHLY, CDR2 FYNNEI. The CDR3 protein is CASKLAGASPSYNEQFF. In DNA form, the CDR3 reads TGTGCCAGCAAACTAGCGGGAGCGTCCCCATCCTACAATGAGCAGTTCTTC.

The CDR3 DNA sequence: TGCGCCAGCAGCTCAAGGCCTCCCAAGGACACCGGGGAGCTGTTTTTT. Translating it yields CASSSRPPKDTGELFF. The rearrangement links TRBV5-1 to TRBJ2-2; D is uncertain. Germline CDR1 and CDR2: SGHRS and YFSETQ. The CDR3 runs 16 residues. The V gene lost 3 bases and the J gene lost 3 bases, with 15 bases spanning the gap.

The gene calls are TRBV18 and TRBJ1-2; no firm D call. Germline CDR1 and CDR2: KGHSH and LQKENI. The length of the CDR3 is 14 residues. The V end was cut by 7 bases, the J end by 7 bases, with 19 bases between. CDR3 residues: CASFSSRSQAGYTF. The CDR3 DNA reads as TGTGCCAGCTTCTCCTCGAGGAGCCAGGCTGGCTACACCTTC.

The chain employs TRBV11-2 and TRBJ1-3; D gene unclear. The germline V gene encodes CDR1 SGHAT and CDR2 FQNNGV. The CDR3 loop spans 14 amino acids. V lost 0 bases and J 3 bases, leaving 6 bases between the germline ends. The CDR3 nucleotides are TGTGCCAGCAGCTTAGAAGCTGGTGGAAACACCATATATTTT. Amino acid sequence: CASSLEAGGNTIYF.

This chain connects TRBV28 to TRBJ1-1; TRBD1 matches at 10 bases. With 6 bases clipped from V and 8 bases from J, the junction kept 12 bases outside the gene matches. CDR1 is MDHEN, CDR2 SYDVKM, per germline. CDR3 length equals 15 residues. The CDR3 here is CASSPGQGVLGEAFF. For the CDR3, the DNA is TGTGCCAGCAGCCCCGGACAGGGGGTGTTAGGGGAAGCTTTCTTT. The complete variable domain, with remaining parts taken from reference TRBV28 and TRBJ1-1, reads DVKVTQSSRYLVKRTGEKVFLECVQDMDHENMFWYRQDPGLGLRLIYFSYDVKMKEKGDIPEGYSVSREKKERFSLILESASTNQTSMYLCASSPGQGVLGEAFFGQGTRLTVV.

The chain carries TRBV2 and TRBJ2-1, with D perhaps matching TRBD2 (5 bases). The ends were cut back, 7 bases at V and 5 bases at J, with 18 bases in the middle. CDR1 SNHLY and CDR2 FYNNEI come from the germline V gene. This CDR3 spans 15 amino acids. The CDR3 DNA sequence: TGTGCCAGCACCGTTCGGGCCCAACTAGACAATGAGCAGTTCTTC. It encodes CASTVRAQLDNEQFF. Based on the CDR3 plus reference TRBV2 and TRBJ2-1, the full variable domain is EPEVTQTPSHQVTQMGQEVILRCVPISNHLYFYWYRQILGQKVEFLVSFYNNEISEKSEIFDDQFSVERPDGSNFTLKIRSTKLEDSAMYFCASTVRAQLDNEQFFGPGTRLTVL.

The genes are TRBV5-1 and TRBJ2-3; 11 nucleotides line up with TRBD2. V shed 4 bases and J 6 bases; nucleotides not matched to a gene: 13. The CDR3 extends over 17 amino acids. CDR1 is SGHRS, CDR2 YFSETQ, per germline. The CDR3 nucleotides are TGCGCCAGCAGCCCACCACAACTAGCGGGAGTGTCGGATACGCAGTATTTT. As protein: CASSPPQLAGVSDTQYF.

This rearrangement joins TRBV5-4 to TRBJ2-2; D may be TRBD2 (6 bases). Trimming took off 1 base at V and 0 bases at J, with 13 bases between the two ends. The CDR3 length is 17 residues. Per germline, CDR1 SGHNT and CDR2 YYREEE (reference sequence). The CDR3 loop is CASSLLAAGSNTGELFF. DNA of the CDR3: TGTGCCAGCAGCTTGTTGGCGGCGGGATCGAACACCGGGGAGCTGTTTTTT.

This chain connects TRBV6-5 to TRBJ2-7; 7 nucleotides align to TRBD2. After removal of 0 bases from V and 5 bases from J, the junction contained 4 bases not matched to a gene. CDR1 and CDR2 (germline): MNHEY, SVGAGI. This CDR3 contains 14 residues. The CDR3 is CASSYSRERHEQYF. The CDR3 DNA is TGTGCCAGCAGTTACTCGCGGGAGCGCCACGAGCAGTACTTC.

The V call is TRBV30, the J call TRBJ1-6; D not certain. This CDR3 contains 14 residues. V was cut by 7 bases and J by 2 bases, with 12 bases left in between. Germline loops: CDR1 GTSNPN, CDR2 SVGIG (reference sequence). The CDR3 spells CAFDGPPYNSPLHF. CDR3 DNA: TGTGCCTTCGATGGACCGCCCTATAATTCACCCCTCCACTTT.